This TCR beta chain was identified in a study of T-cell reconstitution after alpha-beta-depleted transplantation in children. Preparation of the TCRbeta library was carried out with unique molecular identifiers. TCRdb itself ran the PCR reads through MiXCR, one entry per CDR3 protein. The sample has around 230,000 distinct CDR3 sequences, about a sixth seen once. Trimming cost V 5 bases and J 6 bases; bases outside gene matches: 6. This CDR3 region has 13 residues. Per germline, CDR1 SGHVS and CDR2 FQNEAQ. This clonotype has just a few counts. This material consisted of PBMCs, mostly from graft donor cells, taken 360 days after TCRalphabeta/CD19-depleted stem cell transplant. The chain recombines TRBV7-8 with TRBJ2-7; TRBD1 matches at 8 bases. This clonotype was sampled from a male patient aged 2-15 years who had a stem cell transplant for acute lymphoblastic leukemia, so the T cells may come from the graft donor. CDR3 sequence reads: CASSLGQGREQYF. The DNA for the CDR3 is TGTGCCAGCAGCCTAGGACAGGGCCGCGAGCAGTACTTC.